This T cell receptor (beta chain) was sequenced for a study of shared clonotypes between healthy human individuals. Study-wide points: Clonotype sharing among donors likely depends on sequencing depth. Sample collection involved blood only; tissue repertoires are likely different.

Only CD45RO-negative cells positively selected for CCR7 counted as naive CD8 cells, so terminally differentiated effector memory CD45RA+ cells were excluded. Concerning this clone: Its cognate antigen is unknown.

The repertoire was sequenced with immunoSEQ multiplex PCR; TCRdb's copy has only in-frame clones and lacks some. The sample records roughly 2.1 million clones, roughly 91% being singletons. Germline CDR1 and CDR2: SGDLS and YYNGEE. The CDR3 spans 14 residues. The V end lost 0 bases, the J end lost 4 bases, and 11 bases lay between the germline ends. The V and J genes are TRBV9 and TRBJ2-7; D call uncertain. Source material: naive CD8+ T cells from PBMCs. The sequence came from a man aged 18 to 35 in good health. Some clones in this sample may be carry-over from other donors' samples. CDR3 DNA sequence: TGTGCCAGCAGCGTAGTCCTAGTTTCATACGAGCAGTACTTC. Translating it yields CASSVVLVSYEQYF. Full variable domain (missing parts from reference TRBV9 and TRBJ2-7): DSGVTQTPKHLITATGQRVTLRCSPRSGDLSVYWYQQSLDQGLQFLIQYYNGEERAKGNILERFSAQQFPDLHSELNLSSLELGDSALYFCASSVVLVSYEQYFGPGTRLTVT.